The 27 T cell receptor beta chains given below trace back to one sample, sequenced in a study of CD8 T cells in Susac syndrome. Random hexamers were used to reverse transcribe 0.5 to 1 ug of RNA. TCRdb re-analysed the immunoSEQ multiplex PCR reads in MiXCR, keeping a single row per CDR3 protein. The sample carries 200,000 to 250,000 distinct CDR3 sequences, approximately 94% recorded once. The sequenced sample consisted of CD4+ T cells from PBMCs. The source of these receptors is a human donor with Susac syndrome.

This clonotype was picked up one time. The chain is built from TRBV20-1 and TRBJ1-5; D gene ambiguous. Trimming took off 6 bases at V and 1 base at J, with 13 bases between the two ends. The germline V gene encodes CDR1 DFQATT and CDR2 SNEGSKA (reference sequence). The CDR3 has 14 residues. DNA of the CDR3: TGCAGTGCCAGGAAGGGCCCCAGCAATCAGCCCCAGCATTTT. Amino acid sequence: CSARKGPSNQPQHF.

This clonotype was seen a single time. The chain couples TRBV5-6 to TRBJ1-2; unclear D gene. Germline V gene data show CDR1 as SGHDT and CDR2 as YYEEEE. The CDR3 has 14 amino acids. Trimming took off 6 bases at V and 2 bases at J, with 14 bases between the two ends. The CDR3 region has the DNA TGTGCCAGCACCAAAAATCCCCCCAACTATGGCTACACCTTC. It codes for CASTKNPPNYGYTF.

The chain employs TRBV6-7 and TRBJ1-6; D remains ambiguous. TRBV6-7 belongs to the ORF category, with a function that is uncertain. V lost 7 bases, J lost 2 bases, and 18 bases lay in between. The CDR3 loop spans 17 amino acids. This chain's CDR3 is CASIGFRGKAYNSPLHF. As DNA, the CDR3 is TGTGCCAGCATAGGGTTTCGGGGAAAAGCCTATAATTCACCCCTCCACTTT.

The chain has TRBV6-6 and TRBJ1-1; no definite D call. CDR3 length: 14 amino acids. Trimming took off 0 bases at V and 1 base at J, with 6 bases between the two ends. In germline, CDR1 is MNHNY, CDR2 SVGAGI (reference sequence). In DNA, the CDR3 is TGTGCCAGCAGTTACTCCCCGGGGAACACTGAAGCTTTCTTT. Translating gives CASSYSPGNTEAFF.

CDR3 sequence reads: CASSLRETHNSPLHF. The CDR3 DNA follows: TGTGCCAGCAGTTTAAGGGAGACCCATAATTCACCCCTCCACTTT. The rearrangement joins TRBV12-3 or TRBV12-4 to TRBJ1-6; D remains unclear. The CDR3 covers 15 residues. V was pared by 2 bases and J by 5 bases, with 10 bases between.

The chain couples TRBV29-1 to TRBJ1-1, with a weak D call TRBD1 (6 bases). The V gene's germline CDR1 is SQVTM and CDR2 ANQGSEA. With 7 bases removed from V and 1 base from J, the gap between germline ends came to 10 bases. This CDR3 region has 12 residues. In DNA form, the CDR3 reads TGCAGCGGGACAGTTACGAACACTGAAGCTTTCTTT. This gives the protein CSGTVTNTEAFF.

V gene TRBV5-1 combines with J gene TRBJ1-1, with 10 bases that match TRBD1. The V gene's germline CDR1 is SGHRS and CDR2 YFSETQ. This CDR3 spans 15 amino acids. V shed 2 bases, J shed 0 bases, and the junction held 1 base outside the gene matches. The CDR3 DNA reads TGCGCCAGCAGCTTTGGGACAGGGGTGAACACTGAAGCTTTCTTT. It is translated as CASSFGTGVNTEAFF.

The rearrangement uses TRBV20-1 and TRBJ1-5, with D possibly being TRBD1 (5 bases). The CDR3 sequence is 18 residues long. Germline-derived CDR1 and CDR2 are DFQATT and SNEGSKA (reference sequence). With 4 bases removed from V and 0 bases from J, the gap between germline ends came to 22 bases. The CDR3: CSAIGGRDLGVSNQPQHF. Written as DNA, the CDR3 is TGCAGTGCTATTGGCGGCCGGGACCTTGGGGTTAGCAATCAGCCCCAGCATTTT.

This chain joins TRBV20-1 and TRBJ1-5; unclear D gene. Trimming shortened V by 3 bases and J by 8 bases, and 14 bases separated the two germline ends. The CDR3 consists of 13 residues. Germline V CDR1 and CDR2: DFQATT, SNEGSKA (reference sequence). The CDR3 sequence: CSASESSYEPQHF. The CDR3 DNA is TGCAGTGCTAGTGAGAGTTCTTACGAGCCCCAGCATTTT.

The rearrangement uses TRBV20-1 and TRBJ1-4, with D possibly TRBD1 on 6 matching bases. V lost 6 bases and J 4 bases, leaving 18 bases between the germline ends. The CDR3 length is 15 residues. From germline, CDR1 is DFQATT and CDR2 SNEGSKA (reference sequence). In DNA form, the CDR3 reads TGCAGTGCCAACAGGGCCGTCCGACGTAATGAAAAACTGTTTTTT. It codes for CSANRAVRRNEKLFF.

This clonotype was observed a few times. The chain uses TRBV9 and TRBJ2-1; 8 bases map to TRBD1. From germline, CDR1 is SGDLS and CDR2 YYNGEE. The CDR3 runs 15 residues. Losses at the gene ends were 0 bases for V and 2 bases for J; bases not matched to a gene: 1. For the CDR3, the DNA is TGTGCCAGCAGCGTAGAACAGGGGGCCTACAATGAGCAGTTCTTC. This codes for CASSVEQGAYNEQFF.

This clonotype was observed a single time. The genes are TRBV6-2 or TRBV6-3 and TRBJ1-1; TRBD1 matches 9 bases. The V segment lost 4 bases and the J segment 5 bases; nucleotides outside the gene matches: 8. Germline CDR1 reads MNHEY; CDR2 reads SVGEGT. The CDR3 extends over 15 amino acids. The CDR3: CASSSGQGGGTEAFF. The CDR3 nucleotides read TGTGCCAGCAGTTCGGGACAGGGAGGAGGGACTGAAGCTTTCTTT.

The genes are TRBV4-3 and TRBJ2-2; 10 bases match TRBD2. Germline lookup yields CDR1 LGHNA and CDR2 YSLEER. This CDR3 region has 17 residues. V shed 6 bases and J 5 bases; nucleotides not matched to a gene: 12. The CDR3: CASSQQGVAGGTGELFF. In DNA, the CDR3 is TGCGCCAGCAGTCAACAAGGGGTAGCGGGGGGAACCGGGGAGCTGTTTTTT.

The V call is TRBV12-5, the J call TRBJ2-2; weak D call: TRBD1 (5 bases). Germline V lookup: CDR1 LGHNT, CDR2 FRNRAP. V lost 7 bases, J lost 3 bases, and 15 bases lay in between. The CDR3 is 15 residues long. Here the CDR3 DNA reads TGTGCTAGTGCCCAGCAGGGCGGATACACCGGGGAGCTGTTTTTT. Translation: CASAQQGGYTGELFF.

The chain is built from TRBV5-4 and TRBJ2-2; D unclear. The V gene lost 3 bases and the J gene lost 1 base, with 13 bases spanning the gap. CDR3 length equals 16 residues. The germline gives CDR1 SGHNT, CDR2 YYREEE (reference sequence). In nucleotides, the CDR3 is TGTGCCAGCAGCTCCTTAGACACTTGGAACACCGGGGAGCTGTTTTTT. Amino acids: CASSSLDTWNTGELFF.

This clonotype occurred once. The J gene is TRBJ1-6, the V gene TRBV29-1; 7 bases are shared with TRBD1. The CDR3 runs to 14 residues. Unmatched junction bases numbered 6, after V lost 5 bases and J lost 5 bases. Germline V CDR1 and CDR2: SQVTM, ANQGSEA. CDR3 sequence (DNA): TGCAGCGTTCTCTACGGGACAGATAATTCACCCCTCCACTTT. As protein: CSVLYGTDNSPLHF.

As DNA, the CDR3 is TGTGTCTCAAGAGGACCAGTCTGGGAAAAACTGTTTTTT. Translated, it gives CVSRGPVWEKLFF. The J gene is TRBJ1-4, the V gene TRBV6-5; D gene unclear. CDR1 is MNHEY and CDR2 is SVGAGI in the germline V gene. This CDR3 is built from 13 residues.

This clonotype showed up just once. The chain joins TRBV13 to TRBJ1-4; D not certain. Trimming cost V 3 bases and J 10 bases, with 12 bases left between them. CDR3 length: 13 residues. Germline V lookup: CDR1 PRHDT, CDR2 FYEKMQ (reference sequence). The CDR3 region is CASSLRQRGKLFF. The CDR3 region has the DNA TGTGCCAGCAGCTTGAGGCAGAGAGGAAAACTGTTTTTT.

CDR3 residues: CASSPLLLRTDYSGANVLTF. In nucleotides, the CDR3 is TGTGCCAGCAGTCCGCTCCTACTTAGGACCGACTACTCTGGGGCCAACGTCCTGACTTTC. The chain carries TRBV6-1 and TRBJ2-6, with D possibly being TRBD2 (5 bases). The CDR3 sequence is 20 residues long. Per germline, CDR1 MNHNS and CDR2 SASEGT. Trimming cost V 5 bases and J 0 bases, with 23 bases left between them.

In the case of this clonotype: At one boundary the junction diverges from the germline segment, which might be a read error. The V call is TRBV5-4, the J call TRBJ2-2; 9 bases map to TRBD1. From germline, CDR1 is SGHNT and CDR2 YYREEE (reference sequence). This CDR3 is 17 amino acids long. DNA of the CDR3: TGTGCCAGCACCTTGAACAGGGGGCGCCTGGACACCGGGGAGCTGTTTTTT. Residues: CASTLNRGRLDTGELFF.

V and J are TRBV30 and TRBJ2-3; unclear D gene. Trimming left V 3 bases short and J 1 base short, with 17 bases between. This CDR3 is 16 amino acids long. Germline assignment: CDR1 GTSNPN and CDR2 SVGIG (reference sequence). The CDR3 DNA reads TGTGCCTGGAGATATTGGACCCCCCGGGGCACAGATACGCAGTATTTT. It codes for CAWRYWTPRGTDTQYF.

This clonotype was counted once. CDR3 residues: CASTIGINQPQHF. As DNA, the CDR3 is TGTGCCAGCACCATAGGGATCAATCAGCCCCAGCATTTT. This chain uses TRBV7-2 with TRBJ1-5; D unclear. CDR1 SGHTA and CDR2 FQGNSA come from the germline V gene. The CDR3 has 13 amino acids. V lost 7 bases, J lost 3 bases, and 10 bases lay in between.

The rearrangement joins TRBV30 to TRBJ1-5; D is perhaps TRBD1 (5 bases). The germline gives CDR1 GTSNPN, CDR2 SVGIG (reference sequence). This CDR3 is built from 14 residues. V was cut by 0 bases and J by 3 bases, with 9 bases left in between. The DNA of the CDR3 is TGTGCCTGGAGTGTTGCAGGGATCAATCAGCCCCAGCATTTT. It codes for CAWSVAGINQPQHF.

The CDR3 DNA sequence: TGTGCCAGCCTATGCCCCGGTGGGAATCAGCCCCAGCATTTT. This encodes CASLCPGGNQPQHF. The V and J genes are TRBV27 and TRBJ1-5; D ambiguous. Trimming left V 8 bases short and J 4 bases short, with 15 bases between. Germline V gives CDR1 MNHEY, CDR2 SMNVEV (reference sequence). CDR3 size: 14 residues.

The chain is built from TRBV6-5 and TRBJ1-6, with D maybe TRBD1 (5 bases). Trimming shortened V by 3 bases and J by 7 bases, and 16 bases separated the two germline ends. Germline V lookup: CDR1 MNHEY, CDR2 SVGAGI. The CDR3 is 16 residues long. The CDR3 here is CASSYRQTSTNSPLHF. In nucleotides, the CDR3 is TGTGCCAGCAGTTATCGACAGACCTCCACCAATTCACCCCTCCACTTT.

The chain combines TRBV5-4 with TRBJ1-2; 9 bases are shared with TRBD1. The CDR3 totals 14 residues. Trimming removed 0 bases from V and 13 bases from J; junction bases left unmatched: 10. Germline CDR1 SGHNT, CDR2 YYREEE (reference sequence). The CDR3 DNA reads TGTGCCAGCAGCTTGGAACGGACAGGGGAATTCGCCACCTTC. Its protein is CASSLERTGEFATF. Full variable domain (outside the CDR3, taken from reference TRBV5-4 and TRBJ1-2): ETGVTQSPTHLIKTRGQQVTLRCSSQSGHNTVSWYQQALGQGPQFIFQYYREEENGRGNFPPRFSGLQFPNYSSELNVNALELDDSALYLCASSLERTGEFATFGSGTRLTVV.

V is TRBV7-6 and J is TRBJ2-6; 12 positions agree with TRBD1. There are 18 residues in the CDR3. Germline assignment: CDR1 SGHVS and CDR2 FNYEAQ. V lost 5 bases to trimming and J lost 2 bases; unmatched junction nucleotides: 7. CDR3 loop: CASSRRRDRGPGANVLTF. CDR3 DNA sequence: TGTGCCAGCAGCCGCCGCCGGGACAGGGGGCCTGGGGCCAACGTCCTGACTTTC.